This TCR beta chain was recovered during a study of cytomegalovirus exposure and HLA in healthy donors. About the research overall: Among the 350 to 500 donors who were genotyped, about 79% fell in the genetic ancestry cluster that is associated with self-reported Caucasian donors.

In the case of this clone: The antigen remains undetermined.

General observations from the study: The authors assumed roughly uniform sequencing depth across donors for presence/absence analyses.

It was with 60 Vbeta and 13 Jbeta primers that the PCR ran. TCRdb's table, derived via immunoSEQ multiplex PCR, lists solely in-frame clones and lacks some. Among tens of thousands of clones listed, 65% to 75% were seen once. Despite likely unrecorded immune exposures, the donors were nominally healthy at the time of sampling. The receptor was isolated from a man aged 25 to 45 in good health and CMV-seronegative. Material for sequencing was PBMCs.

CDR3 sequence (DNA): TGCGCCAGCAGCTGGTTCGCAGGGGACTACGAGCAGTACTTC. Protein: CASSWFAGDYEQYF. This rearrangement joins TRBV5-1 to TRBJ2-7, with D perhaps matching TRBD1 (6 bases). V lost 3 bases to trimming and J lost 3 bases, with 13 bases between them. This CDR3 comprises 14 residues. Germline CDR1 and CDR2: SGHRS and YFSETQ.